This T cell receptor beta chain was captured by sequencing in a study of blood T cell repertoires in COVID-19. Study context: Acute-phase and convalescent COVID-19 samples originated in the United States, Italy and Spain. Sources were T cells, B-cell-depleted T cells, or PBMCs; the material itself was cDNA or gDNA.

Enrolment of Seattle patients took place during active infection, and they were followed longitudinally. Germline V gives CDR1 MNHEY, CDR2 SVGAGI. The V and J ends lost 4 bases and 8 bases respectively, with 11 bases between them. The CDR3 spans 13 residues. Assay used: immunoSEQ multiplex PCR; TCRdb lists only in-frame clones, some missing. The sample lists some 200,000 clones, roughly 94% occurring once. This receptor was taken from a man aged 25 to 40 with COVID-19, enrolled during active disease. The chain combines TRBV6-5 with TRBJ1-4; no firm D call. Sequencing used peripheral blood. The CDR3 here is CASSSVLGEKLFF. The CDR3, as DNA: TGTGCCAGCAGTTCGGTCCTAGGCGAAAAACTGTTTTTT.